A few counts support the clone carrying this T cell receptor (beta chain). The antigen is undetermined. This CDR3 has 14 amino acids. Germline lookup yields CDR1 LNHDA and CDR2 SQIVND (reference sequence). V lost 7 bases and J 2 bases, leaving 13 bases between the germline ends. cDNA prepared by RNA extraction and subsequent reverse transcription served as the template for sequencing. Produced via immunoSEQ multiplex PCR; TCRdb's table is partial and in-frame only. This table holds 200,000 to 250,000 clones, 35% to 40% found once. The record originates from a study of CD8+ T cells in alopecia areata. Study in general: Treated patients swallowed 5 to 10 mg of oral tofacitinib twice daily. Study-level points and caveats: Lesional tissue from the scalp (especially in alopecia totalis/universalis) showed higher clonality than normal scalp.

Treatment defined: oral pan-JAK inhibitor, 5-10 mg twice daily. Alopecia areata patients provided lesional scalp punch biopsies and peripheral blood. This sequence joins TRBV19 and TRBJ2-3; a possible D gene is TRBD2 (7 bases). The receptor comes from a human donor with alopecia areata. The specimen comprised CD4+ T cells sorted from blood, sampled between weeks 30 and 35, from a patient treated with tofacitinib. CDR3 sequence: CASNGQRDTDTQYF. The CDR3 DNA sequence: TGTGCCAGTAACGGACAGCGGGACACAGATACGCAGTATTTT.